The 11 T cell receptor beta chains presented below share a single source sample, sequenced in a study of beta chain features in type 1 diabetes. Study-wide points: In all four CD4+ subsets, TCRB CDR3 length was significantly, moderately reduced in type 1 diabetes.

Antigens for these TCRs are unknown. Investigators reverse transcribed all isolated RNA, so they sequenced expressed TCRB transcripts. Libraries were prepared by immunoSEQ multiplex PCR; TCRdb keeps only in-frame clonotypes and omits some of them. The repertoire holds about 150,000 clones, approximately 10% seen once, with around 0.48% in the top ten. Input material: central memory CD4+ T cells from blood. These receptors were collected from a man under 40 with type 1 diabetes.

A note on this clone: Within the sample, other DNA sequences also encode this same CDR3. V and J are TRBV7-9 and TRBJ2-1; TRBD1 is a possible D gene (5 bases). The germline V and J ends were trimmed by 4 bases and 10 bases, with 8 bases remaining between them. Germline lookup yields CDR1 SEHNR and CDR2 FQNEAQ (reference sequence). The CDR3 totals 11 residues. CDR3 sequence reads: CASSSAGEQFF. For the CDR3, the DNA is TGTGCCAGCAGCTCGGCAGGGGAGCAGTTCTTC.

Only a few counts were recorded for this clone. The V and J genes are TRBV5-1 and TRBJ2-3; D is undetermined. CDR1 is SGHRS, CDR2 YFSETQ, per germline. The CDR3 length is 15 residues. V was pared by 4 bases and J by 3 bases, with 15 bases between. DNA of the CDR3: TGCGCCAGCAGCATGGACGGAGTGATAACAGATACGCAGTATTTT. Encoded protein: CASSMDGVITDTQYF.

The chain couples TRBV10-3 to TRBJ1-4, with TRBD1 identical over 8 bases. The V segment lost 10 bases and the J segment 4 bases; nucleotides outside the gene matches: 5. The germline V gene has CDR1 ENHRY and CDR2 SYGVKD. There are 13 residues in the CDR3. CDR3 in amino acids: CATHRGINEKLFF. For the CDR3, the DNA is TGTGCCACGCACAGGGGGATTAATGAAAAACTGTTTTTT.

This clone was seen a handful of times. The V and J genes are TRBV7-8 and TRBJ1-2; 7 bases map to TRBD1. The CDR3 contains 13 residues. Trimming cost V 5 bases and J 7 bases; bases outside gene matches: 7. Per germline, CDR1 SGHVS and CDR2 FQNEAQ. CDR3 sequence reads: CASSVRQGSGYTF. The CDR3 DNA follows: TGTGCCAGCAGCGTAAGACAGGGAAGTGGCTACACCTTC.

V is TRBV9 and J is TRBJ1-2; the D is unclear. The CDR3 contains 14 residues. Germline CDR1 is SGDLS and CDR2 is YYNGEE. V was shortened by 4 bases and J by 10 bases, with 20 bases between the two germline ends. The DNA of the CDR3 is TGTGCCAGCAGCTCCCACGGAGGTTCTGACGCCTACACCTTC. This translates into CASSSHGGSDAYTF.

The chain uses TRBV30 and TRBJ1-5; D uncertain. Germline CDR1 is GTSNPN and CDR2 is SVGIG (reference sequence). V gave up 0 bases and J gave up 4 bases, with 7 bases separating them. This CDR3 comprises 13 residues. This chain's CDR3 is CAWSVLRNQPQHF. For the CDR3, the DNA is TGTGCCTGGAGTGTACTAAGGAATCAGCCCCAGCATTTT.

The chain recombines TRBV7-3 with TRBJ2-7, with D tentatively TRBD1 (6 bases). V lost 2 bases to trimming and J lost 6 bases, with 14 bases between them. The CDR3 loop spans 14 amino acids. CDR1 SGHTA and CDR2 FQGTGA come from the germline V gene. CDR3 in amino acids: CASSLGQGTSEQYF. The CDR3 bases are TGTGCCAGCAGCTTAGGGCAGGGGACCTCCGAGCAGTACTTC. The complete variable domain, with remaining parts taken from reference TRBV7-3 and TRBJ2-7, reads GAGVSQTPSNKVTEKGKYVELRCDPISGHTALYWYRQSLGQGPEFLIYFQGTGAADDSGLPNDRFFAVRPEGSVSTLKIQRTERGDSAVYLCASSLGQGTSEQYFGPGTRLTVT.

V gene TRBV7-8 combines with J gene TRBJ1-5, with a possible D match to TRBD1 (5 bases). Trimming cost V 6 bases and J 7 bases, with 13 bases left between them. CDR3 length equals 13 residues. Germline CDR1 reads SGHVS; CDR2 reads FQNEAQ. The CDR3 is CASRGGIGQPQHF. In DNA, the CDR3 is TGTGCCAGCAGGGGGGGGATCGGGCAGCCCCAGCATTTT.

V usage is TRBV6-5 and J usage is TRBJ2-3, with D perhaps TRBD2 (6 bases). Germline values: CDR1 MNHEY, CDR2 SVGAGI. Trimming cost V 8 bases and J 2 bases, with 8 bases left between them. There are 12 residues in the CDR3. CDR3 DNA sequence: TGTGCCAGCCGGGAGCCCACAGATACGCAGTATTTT. It translates to CASREPTDTQYF.

This clone showed up just a few times. V usage is TRBV28 and J usage is TRBJ2-3, with D tentatively TRBD2 (6 bases). The CDR3 has 14 residues. The V end lost 11 bases, the J end lost 1 base, and 16 bases lay between the germline ends. The germline V gene encodes CDR1 MDHEN and CDR2 SYDVKM. In DNA form, the CDR3 reads TGTGCCGCCCCCCCGGCTAGCGGCACAGATACGCAGTATTTT. Translated: CAAPPASGTDTQYF.

The rearrangement joins TRBV2 to TRBJ2-3; D is undetermined. This CDR3 contains 11 residues. Trimming shortened V by 6 bases and J by 6 bases, and 7 bases separated the two germline ends. Germline-derived CDR1 and CDR2 are SNHLY and FYNNEI. The CDR3 is CASSARDTQYF. The DNA of the CDR3 is TGTGCCAGCAGCGCGAGGGATACGCAGTATTTT.